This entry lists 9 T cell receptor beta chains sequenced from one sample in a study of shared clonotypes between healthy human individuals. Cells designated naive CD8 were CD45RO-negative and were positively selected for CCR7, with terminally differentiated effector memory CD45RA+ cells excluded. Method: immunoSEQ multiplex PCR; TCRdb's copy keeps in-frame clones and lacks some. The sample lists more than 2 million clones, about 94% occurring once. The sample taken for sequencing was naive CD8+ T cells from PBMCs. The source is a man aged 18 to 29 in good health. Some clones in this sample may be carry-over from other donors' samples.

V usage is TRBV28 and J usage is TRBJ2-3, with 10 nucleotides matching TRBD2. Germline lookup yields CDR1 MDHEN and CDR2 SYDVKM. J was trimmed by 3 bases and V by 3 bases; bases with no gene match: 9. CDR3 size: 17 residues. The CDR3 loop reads CASSLGASGSLTDTQYF. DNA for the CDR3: TGTGCCAGCAGTTTGGGGGCTAGCGGGAGTCTAACAGATACGCAGTATTTT.

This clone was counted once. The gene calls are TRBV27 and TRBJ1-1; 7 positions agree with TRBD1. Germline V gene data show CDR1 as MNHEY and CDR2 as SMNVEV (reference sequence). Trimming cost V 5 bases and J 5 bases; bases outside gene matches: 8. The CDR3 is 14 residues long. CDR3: CASSATGRKTEAFF. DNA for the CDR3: TGTGCCAGCAGTGCGACAGGGAGGAAGACTGAAGCTTTCTTT.

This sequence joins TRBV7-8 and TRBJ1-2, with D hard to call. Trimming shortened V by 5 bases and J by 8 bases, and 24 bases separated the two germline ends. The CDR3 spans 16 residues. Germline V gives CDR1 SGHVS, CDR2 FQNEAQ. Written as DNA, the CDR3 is TGTGCCAGCAGCCCCTTGGGGTCCGTGAATGTCGGGGGCTACACCTTC. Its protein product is CASSPLGSVNVGGYTF.

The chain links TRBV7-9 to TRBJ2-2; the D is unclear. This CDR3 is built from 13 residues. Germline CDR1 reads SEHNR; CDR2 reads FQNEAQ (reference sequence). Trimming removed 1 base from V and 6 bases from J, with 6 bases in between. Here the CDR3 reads CASSLDEAGELFF. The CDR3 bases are TGTGCCAGCAGCTTAGACGAGGCCGGGGAGCTGTTTTTT.

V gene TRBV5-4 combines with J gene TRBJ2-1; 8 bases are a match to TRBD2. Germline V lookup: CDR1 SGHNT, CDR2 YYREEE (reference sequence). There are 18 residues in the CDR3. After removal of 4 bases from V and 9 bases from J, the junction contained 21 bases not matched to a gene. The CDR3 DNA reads TGTGCCAGCAGCCTGGGGGAGGTGCTAGCGGGCCCCTTGAGTGAGCAGTTCTTC. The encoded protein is CASSLGEVLAGPLSEQFF.

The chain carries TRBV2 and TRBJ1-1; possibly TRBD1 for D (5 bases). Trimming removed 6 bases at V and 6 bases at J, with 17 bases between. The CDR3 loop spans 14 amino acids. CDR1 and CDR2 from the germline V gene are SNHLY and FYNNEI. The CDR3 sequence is CASSINAWGAEAFF. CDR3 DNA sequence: TGTGCCAGCAGCATTAACGCGTGGGGCGCTGAAGCTTTCTTT.

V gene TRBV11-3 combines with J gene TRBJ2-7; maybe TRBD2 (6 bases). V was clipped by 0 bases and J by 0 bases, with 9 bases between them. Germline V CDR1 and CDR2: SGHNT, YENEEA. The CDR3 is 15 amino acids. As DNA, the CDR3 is TGTGCCAGCAGCTTAGAGGCGGGGAGCTCCTACGAGCAGTACTTC. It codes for CASSLEAGSSYEQYF. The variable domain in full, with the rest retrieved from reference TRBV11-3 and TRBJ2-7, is EAGVVQSPRYKIIEKKQPVAFWCNPISGHNTLYWYLQNLGQGPELLIRYENEEAVDDSQLPKDRFSAERLKGVDSTLKIQPAELGDSAVYLCASSLEAGSSYEQYFGPGTRLTVT.

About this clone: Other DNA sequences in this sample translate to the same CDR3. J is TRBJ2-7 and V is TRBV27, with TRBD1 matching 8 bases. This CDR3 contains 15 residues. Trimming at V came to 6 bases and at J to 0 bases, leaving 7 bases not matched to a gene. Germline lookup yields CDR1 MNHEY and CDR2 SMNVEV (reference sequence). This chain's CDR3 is CASSAPGTGSYEQYF. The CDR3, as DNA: TGTGCCAGCAGCGCTCCCGGGACAGGCTCCTACGAGCAGTACTTC.

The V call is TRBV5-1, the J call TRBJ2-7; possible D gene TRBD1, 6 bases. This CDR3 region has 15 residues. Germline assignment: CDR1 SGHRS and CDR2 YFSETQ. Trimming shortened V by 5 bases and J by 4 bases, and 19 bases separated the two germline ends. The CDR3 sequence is CASRYFSDSPYEQYF. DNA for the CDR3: TGCGCCAGCAGATATTTTTCGGACAGTCCTTACGAGCAGTACTTC.